Each of the 25 T cell receptor beta chains below was sequenced from the same sample in a study of CD8+CD57+ T cells in acquired aplastic anemia. An expansion of CD8+CD57+ cells by flow cytometry had been shown in patients chosen for sequencing. The template used for profiling TCR beta VDJ and CDR3 was genomic DNA. TCRdb itself ran the reads through MiXCR, one entry per CDR3 protein. Among 200,000 or so distinct CDR3 sequences, approximately 50% were seen once, and the ten largest hold over 7.5%. Sample: sorted CD4+, CD8+, or CD8+CD57+ T cells (not recorded which) from PBMCs. Every receptor here comes from a human donor with aplastic anemia.

This clonotype was detected many times. The chain recombines TRBV11-2 with TRBJ2-7, with a weak D call TRBD2 (6 bases). V was cut by 3 bases and J by 2 bases, with 14 bases left in between. The CDR3 has 15 amino acids. Per the germline V gene, CDR1 is SGHAT and CDR2 is FQNNGV. Here the CDR3 reads CASSLRLVRPYEQYF. The CDR3 DNA reads as TGTGCCAGCAGCTTGAGACTAGTGCGGCCCTACGAGCAGTACTTC.

The chain links TRBV25-1 to TRBJ2-7; tentative D call: TRBD1 (5 bases). Germline V gene lookup returns CDR1 MGHDK and CDR2 SYGVNS. Trimming removed 4 bases at V and 6 bases at J, with 16 bases between. The length of the CDR3 is 14 residues. The DNA of the CDR3 is TGTGCCAGCAGTGGACAAGGGGATTCGGGCGAGCAGTACTTC. Its translation: CASSGQGDSGEQYF.

The chain has TRBV7-2 and TRBJ2-1, with 16 bases lining up with TRBD2. V shed 5 bases, J shed 8 bases, and the junction held 9 bases outside the gene matches. In germline, CDR1 is SGHTA, CDR2 FQGNSA. CDR3 size: 17 residues. The CDR3 spells CASSPSWGLAGGDEQFF. For the CDR3, the DNA is TGTGCCAGCAGCCCTTCTTGGGGACTAGCGGGAGGGGATGAGCAGTTCTTC.

This chain links TRBV9 with TRBJ1-1, with D possibly TRBD1 on 6 matching bases. CDR3 length: 16 amino acids. V was clipped by 7 bases and J by 6 bases, with 25 bases between them. Per the germline V gene, CDR1 is SGDLS and CDR2 is YYNGEE. CDR3 nucleotides: TGTGCCAGCTCGGGCGCGGAGGGGACCAGGGGCGCTGAAGCTTTCTTT. Protein: CASSGAEGTRGAEAFF.

Details on this clonotype: A read error may explain this, as a much larger clone is one base away. The missing conserved phenylalanine or tryptophan at the end of this CDR3 makes a read error likely. The rearrangement links TRBV4-1 to TRBJ2-5; the D is unclear. Germline V lookup: CDR1 MGHRA, CDR2 YSYEKL. V dropped 1 base and J dropped 1 base, with 4 bases sitting between them. The CDR3 totals 13 residues. The CDR3: CASSQALQETQYS. The CDR3 DNA sequence: TGCGCCAGCAGCCAAGCTCTCCAAGAGACCCAGTACTCC.

This rearrangement joins TRBV2 to TRBJ2-2; 12 bases agree with TRBD2. CDR3 length equals 16 residues. CDR1 is SNHLY, CDR2 FYNNEI, per germline. V lost 8 bases to trimming and J lost 0 bases; unmatched junction nucleotides: 4. This chain's CDR3 is CASARLAGANTGELFF. The DNA for the CDR3 is TGTGCCAGCGCCCGACTAGCGGGGGCGAACACCGGGGAGCTGTTTTTT.

This clonotype has ten or more counts. The chain links TRBV6-1 to TRBJ1-2; tentative D call: TRBD1 (5 bases). Germline CDR1 MNHNS, CDR2 SASEGT. The length of the CDR3 is 14 residues. V lost 6 bases to trimming and J lost 8 bases, with 19 bases between them. CDR3 DNA: TGTGCCAGCAGAAACGCGGGGCGCGGTTGGGGCTACACCTTC. It encodes CASRNAGRGWGYTF.

V and J are TRBV10-3 and TRBJ2-5, with D perhaps matching TRBD1 (6 bases). The CDR3 has 13 amino acids. The V end was cut by 1 base, the J end by 5 bases, with 8 bases between. CDR1 and CDR2 from the germline V gene are ENHRY and SYGVKD. The CDR3 sequence: CAISEYREETQYF. DNA of the CDR3: TGTGCCATCAGTGAGTACAGGGAGGAGACCCAGTACTTC.

About this clonotype: The conserved phenylalanine or tryptophan normally closing the CDR3 is absent here, so this likely arose from a read error. V is TRBV29-1 and J is TRBJ2-7; D is possibly TRBD1 (6 bases). Trimming removed 6 bases from V and 1 base from J, with 10 bases in between. The CDR3 loop spans 12 amino acids. The germline CDR1 and CDR2 sequences are SQVTM and ANQGSEA. The CDR3 nucleotides are TGCAGCGTCCTGACAGGATCCTACGAGCAGTACTCC. Translating it yields CSVLTGSYEQYS.

This clonotype has a count of ten or more. This chain uses TRBV10-3 with TRBJ2-7; D may be TRBD2 (6 bases). Trimming left V 5 bases short and J 7 bases short, with 18 bases between. The germline CDR1 and CDR2 sequences are ENHRY and SYGVKD. The CDR3 runs 14 residues. The CDR3 is CAISPSGGVMEQYF. CDR3 bases: TGTGCCATCAGTCCATCAGGAGGGGTAATGGAGCAGTACTTC.

This clonotype was detected many times. The V and J genes are TRBV24-1 and TRBJ1-2; possible D gene TRBD1, 5 bases. There are 13 residues in the CDR3. In germline, CDR1 is KGHDR, CDR2 SFDVKD. Trimming shortened V by 3 bases and J by 4 bases, and 8 bases separated the two germline ends. The chain's CDR3 is CATSDGAPYGYTF. CDR3 nucleotides: TGTGCCACCAGTGATGGGGCCCCCTATGGCTACACCTTC.

Concerning this clonotype itself: Being one base from a much bigger clone, this may be a read error. The chain is built from TRBV20-1 and TRBJ1-1; the D gene is possibly TRBD1 (5 bases). Germline values: CDR1 DFQATT, CDR2 SNEGSKA (reference sequence). The CDR3 runs to 16 residues. The V end was cut by 0 bases, the J end by 7 bases, with 21 bases between. The CDR3 DNA is TGCAGTGCTAGAGATCTTAGGGGCCCGAAAGCCAGTGAAGCTTTCTTT. This translates into CSARDLRGPKASEAFF.

V gene TRBV2 combines with J gene TRBJ2-7, with D perhaps matching TRBD2 (5 bases). The germline V gene has CDR1 SNHLY and CDR2 FYNNEI. The CDR3 loop spans 15 amino acids. Trimming took off 3 bases at V and 1 base at J, with 13 bases between the two ends. The CDR3 here is CASSDGVVPSYEQYF. The CDR3 nucleotides read TGTGCCAGCAGTGACGGGGTGGTTCCGTCCTACGAGCAGTACTTC.

V is TRBV15 and J is TRBJ2-7; the match to TRBD2 covers 12 bases. Germline V lookup: CDR1 LNHNV, CDR2 YYDKDF (reference sequence). J was trimmed by 9 bases and V by 2 bases; bases with no gene match: 11. This CDR3 has 16 residues. CDR3 region: CATSRTTSGRTGGQYF. CDR3 DNA sequence: TGTGCCACCAGCAGAACGACTAGCGGGAGAACGGGCGGGCAGTACTTC. Based on the CDR3 plus reference TRBV15 and TRBJ2-7, the full variable domain is DAMVIQNPRYQVTQFGKPVTLSCSQTLNHNVMYWYQQKSSQAPKLLFHYYDKDFNNEADTPDNFQSRRPNTSFCFLDIRSPGLGDTAMYLCATSRTTSGRTGGQYFGPGTRLTVT.

The genes are TRBV6-5 and TRBJ2-2; the match to TRBD2 covers 8 bases. The CDR3 runs 17 residues. In germline, CDR1 is MNHEY, CDR2 SVGAGI. The ends lost 2 bases at V and 6 bases at J; junction bases unmatched: 11. The CDR3 nucleotides read TGTGCCAGCAGTTACAGGCTAGGCGGGGGGCCGGCCGGGGAGCTGTTTTTT. Its translation is CASSYRLGGGPAGELFF.

The genes are TRBV6-5 and TRBJ1-1; the D gene is possibly TRBD1 (5 bases). Trimming cost V 2 bases and J 5 bases, with 12 bases left between them. CDR1 is MNHEY, CDR2 SVGAGI, per germline. This CDR3 spans 14 amino acids. The chain's CDR3 is CASSYQGLITEAFF. The CDR3 region has the DNA TGTGCCAGCAGTTACCAGGGACTGATTACTGAAGCTTTCTTT.

The CDR3 sequence is CSVAPHSNLRDTEAFF. CDR3 in DNA: TGCAGCGTTGCCCCGCACTCTAATCTTCGGGACACTGAAGCTTTCTTT. The chain is built from TRBV29-1 and TRBJ1-1; D remains unclear. This CDR3 is 16 amino acids long. V lost 4 bases and J lost 3, with 21 bases in between. CDR1 and CDR2 from the germline V gene are SQVTM and ANQGSEA.

This clonotype was detected once. The chain employs TRBV7-9 and TRBJ1-2, with D tentatively TRBD1 (5 bases). CDR3 size: 14 residues. V shed 4 bases and J shed 5 bases, with 14 bases lying between them. Germline loops: CDR1 SEHNR, CDR2 FQNEAQ (reference sequence). In DNA, the CDR3 is TGTGCCAGCAGCTACCAGGGAAGGAAATATGGCTACACCTTC. Translated: CASSYQGRKYGYTF.

This chain uses TRBV29-1 with TRBJ2-3; unclear D gene. The CDR3 is made up of 12 amino acids. Per germline, CDR1 SQVTM and CDR2 ANQGSEA. The germline V and J ends were trimmed by 4 bases and 0 bases, with 5 bases remaining between them. Here the CDR3 reads CSVVLSTDTQYF. Written as DNA, the CDR3 is TGCAGCGTTGTTCTTAGCACAGATACGCAGTATTTT.

The chain has TRBV29-1 and TRBJ2-3; D is unresolved. Trimming shortened V by 4 bases and J by 6 bases, and 17 bases separated the two germline ends. The CDR3 is 14 residues long. The germline CDR1 and CDR2 sequences are SQVTM and ANQGSEA. The CDR3: CSVGAARITDTQYF. The CDR3 coding sequence is TGCAGCGTTGGTGCCGCTCGAATTACGGATACGCAGTATTTT.

The chain uses TRBV30 and TRBJ2-7; D call uncertain. V was clipped by 2 bases and J by 0 bases, with 5 bases between them. Germline CDR1 GTSNPN, CDR2 SVGIG (reference sequence). This CDR3 region has 12 residues. The CDR3 loop reads CAWSTTSYEQYF. The CDR3 coding sequence is TGTGCCTGGAGTACCACCTCCTACGAGCAGTACTTC.

This clonotype has ten or more counts. The CDR3 here is CASTQSSGANVLTF. CDR3 DNA: TGTGCCAGTACCCAGAGTTCTGGGGCCAACGTCCTGACTTTC. The rearrangement links TRBV19 to TRBJ2-6; D not certain. V dropped 7 bases and J dropped 1 base, with 8 bases sitting between them. This CDR3 contains 14 residues. Looked up from germline, CDR1 is LNHDA and CDR2 is SQIVND (reference sequence).

This rearrangement joins TRBV19 to TRBJ2-1; D ambiguous. Per the germline V gene, CDR1 is LNHDA and CDR2 is SQIVND (reference sequence). The V gene lost 5 bases and the J gene lost 7 bases, with 6 bases spanning the gap. The CDR3 is 11 residues long. CDR3 in amino acids: CASSYLNEQFF. The CDR3 nucleotides read TGTGCCAGTAGTTACCTAAATGAGCAGTTCTTC.

This clonotype came up many times. This sequence joins TRBV2 and TRBJ2-1, with 10 nucleotides matching TRBD1. V lost 8 bases and J lost 3; bases outside the gene matches: 4. The germline V gene encodes CDR1 SNHLY and CDR2 FYNNEI. The CDR3 spans 14 residues. The CDR3 protein is CASGGDRGYNEQFF. The DNA for the CDR3 is TGTGCCAGCGGGGGGGACAGGGGCTACAATGAGCAGTTCTTC.

This clonotype was seen at least ten times. CDR3: CSVLVQETQYF. For the CDR3, the DNA is TGCAGCGTTCTAGTTCAAGAGACCCAGTACTTC. The chain is built from TRBV29-1 and TRBJ2-5; no clear D gene. The length of the CDR3 is 11 residues. CDR1 is SQVTM and CDR2 is ANQGSEA in the germline V gene. Trimming took off 5 bases at V and 2 bases at J, with 6 bases between the two ends.